Shown below are 12 T cell receptor beta chains from a single sample sequenced in a study of Ad26.COV2.S vaccination and SARS-CoV-2 variants. Treatment given: some 20 received Ad26.COV2.S at low or high dose, single or two shots; roughly 5 received placebo; per-sample allocation not given. At day 63 after the first vaccine or placebo injection, samples were drawn. Some clones are missing from TCRdb's copy, which holds only in-frame ones; the method was immunoSEQ multiplex PCR. The repertoire holds approximately 240,000 clones, with 85% to 90% as singletons. The material was peripheral blood, obtained in a trial of Ad26.COV2.S vaccine versus placebo. These receptors all stem from a person aged 18-60 years who received the Ad26.COV2.S COVID-19 vaccine or a placebo.

The genes are TRBV19 and TRBJ2-2; TRBD2 matches at 8 bases. V lost 1 base, J lost 5 bases, and 12 bases stayed unmatched. Germline V gene data show CDR1 as LNHDA and CDR2 as SQIVND (reference sequence). This CDR3 is built from 18 residues. The CDR3 DNA reads as TGTGCCAGTAGTATAGCCTCTTGGGAGCGGGGGAAAACCGGGGAGCTGTTTTTT. Its protein product is CASSIASWERGKTGELFF.

The chain couples TRBV7-2 to TRBJ2-7; D possibly matches TRBD1 or TRBD2 (5 bases each). Germline V gene lookup returns CDR1 SGHTA and CDR2 FQGNSA. Deletions cut 7 bases from V and 3 bases from J, with 16 bases between. This CDR3 has 14 amino acids. CDR3 in amino acids: CASIKMSGSYEQYF. The CDR3 DNA reads as TGTGCCAGCATTAAAATGTCAGGGAGCTACGAGCAGTACTTC.

This chain connects TRBV3-1 (or the pseudogene TRBV3-2) to TRBJ1-6, with D unresolved. The germline gives CDR1 LGHDT, CDR2 YNNKEL (reference sequence). This CDR3 comprises 13 residues. V shed 7 bases and J shed 5 bases, with 9 bases lying between them. The chain's CDR3 is CASKSVHNSPLHF. The CDR3 DNA reads TGTGCCAGCAAGTCGGTCCATAATTCACCCCTCCACTTT.

The J gene is TRBJ2-7, the V gene TRBV11-1, with D tentatively TRBD1 (5 bases). This CDR3 is 15 amino acids long. Germline CDR1 SGHAT, CDR2 FQDESV (reference sequence). V was cut by 4 bases and J by 0 bases, with 13 bases left in between. The CDR3 bases are TGTGCCAGCAGCTCCAGGGAAGGCTACTCCTACGAGCAGTACTTC. It specifies CASSSREGYSYEQYF.

The V and J genes are TRBV5-1 and TRBJ2-7; TRBD2 is a possible D gene (5 bases). The CDR3 loop spans 15 amino acids. V lost 8 bases, J lost 4 bases, and 22 bases lay in between. CDR1 is SGHRS, CDR2 YFSETQ, per germline. The CDR3 DNA is TGCGCCAGTATTAGCCCGAGCGGCCGCGGTTACGAGCAGTACTTC. This codes for CASISPSGRGYEQYF.

This clone was seen a single time. The chain links TRBV7-9 to TRBJ1-1; 9 bases agree with TRBD1. V lost 4 bases to trimming and J lost 2 bases; unmatched junction nucleotides: 5. Germline-derived CDR1 and CDR2 are SEHNR and FQNEAQ (reference sequence). The CDR3 has 15 amino acids. As DNA, the CDR3 is TGTGCCAGCAGCTCCAGACAGGGGGGAAACACTGAAGCTTTCTTT. It is translated as CASSSRQGGNTEAFF.

The V gene is TRBV4-1, the J gene TRBJ2-5; possibly TRBD1 for D (6 bases). Per the germline V gene, CDR1 is MGHRA and CDR2 is YSYEKL. The CDR3 runs 16 residues. V dropped 3 bases and J dropped 5 bases, with 19 bases sitting between them. CDR3 DNA: TGCGCCAGCAGCCAGGTACCGGGACACTCGGTGGAGACCCAGTACTTC. Encoded protein: CASSQVPGHSVETQYF.

This chain links TRBV4-2 with TRBJ1-5; D uncertain. V dropped 10 bases and J dropped 2 bases, with 12 bases sitting between them. This CDR3 has 13 amino acids. In germline, CDR1 is LGHNA, CDR2 YNFKEQ. The DNA of the CDR3 is TGTGCCACCCCCAGGAATCGCAATCAGCCCCAGCATTTT. Encoded protein: CATPRNRNQPQHF.

This clone was seen a few times. The chain uses TRBV25-1 and TRBJ2-3; 9 bases map to TRBD1. This CDR3 contains 15 residues. Germline CDR1 and CDR2: MGHDK and SYGVNS. V lost 9 bases to trimming and J lost 2 bases; unmatched junction nucleotides: 9. CDR3 protein: CASTEQGAVTDTQYF. The CDR3 DNA is TGTGCCAGTACTGAACAGGGGGCTGTCACAGATACGCAGTATTTT.

V gene TRBV5-5 combines with J gene TRBJ1-1; D gene ambiguous. CDR3 length equals 15 residues. Germline values: CDR1 SGHKS, CDR2 YYEKEE (reference sequence). Trimming shortened V by 0 bases and J by 4 bases, and 13 bases separated the two germline ends. This CDR3 reads CASSLGRTLGTEAFF. The CDR3 DNA reads TGTGCCAGCAGCTTGGGCAGGACCCTGGGCACTGAAGCTTTCTTT.

This clone occurred a few times. The chain combines TRBV6-5 with TRBJ2-5; tentatively, D is TRBD1 (6 bases). Germline V gives CDR1 MNHEY, CDR2 SVGAGI. The CDR3 has 14 amino acids. Trimming stripped 2 bases from V and 5 bases from J, with 12 bases between. DNA for the CDR3: TGTGCCAGCAGTTACGAGGCTAGGGGGGAGACCCAGTACTTC. This codes for CASSYEARGETQYF.

V usage is TRBV1 and J usage is TRBJ2-7; the table's D call, TRBD1, was not checked against the DNA. TRBV1 is tagged as a pseudogene. This CDR3 spans 15 amino acids. The CDR3 DNA follows: TGCACCAGCAGCCATCCCCGGGACAGGAGCTACGAGCAGTACTTC. Protein: CTSSHPRDRSYEQYF.